The 18 T cell receptor beta chains given below trace back to one sample, sequenced in a study of T cells in Graves' hyperthyroidism and ophthalmopathy. Authors of the study amplified TCR beta CDR3 regions from RNA transcripts. Initially, a first-round RT-PCR of the TCR CDR3 employed the HTBI primer set. Each CDR3 protein is one row after TCRdb ran MiXCR on the multiplex PCR reads. The sample yields 300,000 to 400,000 distinct CDR3 sequences, less than 15% seen once. The sequenced material came from blood. All receptors derive from a woman aged 18-29 years with Graves' hyperthyroidism.

This clonotype was recorded many times. The V gene is TRBV20-1, the J gene TRBJ2-5, with D perhaps assigned TRBD1 or TRBD2 (5 bases each). Germline CDR1 is DFQATT and CDR2 is SNEGSKA (reference sequence). The CDR3 sequence is 11 residues long. V dropped 6 bases and J dropped 2 bases, with 7 bases sitting between them. The chain's CDR3 is CSAGTQETQYF. In DNA, the CDR3 is TGCAGTGCAGGGACGCAAGAGACCCAGTACTTC.

This clonotype has ten or more counts. The rearrangement links TRBV2 to TRBJ2-3, with 11 bases fitting TRBD2. Germline V gene data show CDR1 as SNHLY and CDR2 as FYNNEI. The ends lost 5 bases at V and 4 bases at J; junction bases unmatched: 8. The CDR3 is made up of 16 amino acids. As DNA, the CDR3 is TGTGCCAGCAGTTCCCTAGCGGGAGGCATATCAGATACGCAGTATTTT. This gives the protein CASSSLAGGISDTQYF.

This clonotype was seen at least ten times. The rearrangement links TRBV5-1 to TRBJ1-5; TRBD1 aligns across 7 bases. Germline-derived CDR1 and CDR2 are SGHRS and YFSETQ. The J segment lost 5 bases and the V segment lost 1 base, leaving 12 bases of the junction unmatched. This CDR3 spans 17 amino acids. The CDR3 region has the DNA TGCGCCAGCAGCTTGAAGACAGGGCCCGGGCTTGATCAGCCCCAGCATTTT. It is translated as CASSLKTGPGLDQPQHF.

This clonotype was seen many times. The chain carries TRBV5-6 and TRBJ1-1; no firm D call. The V end lost 3 bases, the J end lost 4 bases, and 10 bases lay between the germline ends. Germline-derived CDR1 and CDR2 are SGHDT and YYEEEE. This CDR3 has 13 amino acids. CDR3 amino acids: CASSSTMITEAFF. In DNA, the CDR3 is TGTGCCAGCAGCTCGACTATGATCACTGAAGCTTTCTTT.

This clonotype was seen repeatedly, ten times or more. The gene calls are TRBV3-1 and TRBJ1-3; no firm D call. The CDR3 sequence is 15 residues long. The germline V gene has CDR1 LGHDT and CDR2 YNNKEL (reference sequence). Between the trimmed V and J ends, which lost 0 bases and 1 base, there was a span of 7 bases. The CDR3 loop is CASSQEWKSGNTIYF. CDR3 coding DNA: TGTGCCAGCAGCCAAGAATGGAAATCTGGAAACACCATATATTTT.

This clonotype was seen many times. J is TRBJ1-1 and V is TRBV28; weak D call: TRBD1 (5 bases). The CDR3 is 13 amino acids. Deletions cut 3 bases from V and 6 bases from J, with 11 bases between. CDR1 and CDR2 from the germline V gene are MDHEN and SYDVKM. CDR3 nucleotide sequence: TGTGCCAGCAGTTTTCGTTGGGGCGCTGAAGCTTTCTTT. Translating gives CASSFRWGAEAFF.

This clonotype was seen repeatedly, ten times or more. The V and J genes are TRBV6-1 and TRBJ2-2; no definite D call. The CDR3 is made up of 15 amino acids. V lost 2 bases and J lost 0, with 7 bases in between. Germline V gene sequence: CDR1 MNHNS, CDR2 SASEGT. The CDR3 reads CASSESETNTGELFF. CDR3 bases: TGTGCCAGCAGTGAAAGCGAAACGAACACCGGGGAGCTGTTTTTT.

V usage is TRBV6-2 or TRBV6-3 and J usage is TRBJ2-5; D uncertain. Per the germline V gene, CDR1 is MNHEY and CDR2 is SVGEGT. The CDR3 is 15 residues long. V shed 8 bases and J shed 4 bases, with 20 bases lying between them. The CDR3 bases are TGTGCCAGCGCCGTTTCGTTTGCAGTAGGAGAGACCCAGTACTTC. This translates into CASAVSFAVGETQYF.

This clonotype was found many times. The chain couples TRBV6-1 to TRBJ1-1; D may be TRBD1 (6 bases). CDR1 is MNHNS, CDR2 SASEGT, per germline. Trimming took off 7 bases at V and 4 bases at J, with 16 bases between the two ends. This CDR3 is 14 amino acids long. In nucleotides, the CDR3 is TGTGCCAGCACCATGACGGGGGCGGGCACTGAAGCTTTCTTT. Translation: CASTMTGAGTEAFF.

In this sample, this clonotype turned up many times. V gene TRBV20-1 combines with J gene TRBJ1-1; D is unclear. The CDR3 runs to 12 residues. Looked up from germline, CDR1 is DFQATT and CDR2 is SNEGSKA (reference sequence). Trimming took off 3 bases at V and 1 base at J, with 6 bases between the two ends. The CDR3 nucleotides read TGCAGTGCTAGTGAAGCGAACACTGAAGCTTTCTTT. Amino acids: CSASEANTEAFF.

This clonotype was seen many times. V usage is TRBV24-1 and J usage is TRBJ2-7, with 9 bases aligning to TRBD2. The CDR3 runs 15 residues. The germline gives CDR1 KGHDR, CDR2 SFDVKD. The junction had 4 bases not matched to a gene; V was cut back by 3 bases and J by 2 bases. DNA for the CDR3: TGTGCCACCAGTGATACTAGCGGGCCGCCCTACGAGCAGTACTTC. Translated: CATSDTSGPPYEQYF.

This clonotype was seen many times. The V call is TRBV12-3 or TRBV12-4, the J call TRBJ1-3; the match to TRBD1 covers 7 bases. The CDR3 is made up of 15 amino acids. V lost 6 bases and J lost 0; bases outside the gene matches: 5. The CDR3 DNA follows: TGTGCCAGCAGCACGTGGGACAGCTCTGGAAACACCATATATTTT. Amino acid sequence: CASSTWDSSGNTIYF.

This clonotype appeared many times. Compared with germline, one end of the junction differs, possibly owing to a read error. The chain employs TRBV11-2 and TRBJ1-2; TRBD1 aligns across 8 bases. The CDR3 is 15 amino acids. From germline, CDR1 is SGHAT and CDR2 FQNNGV. CDR3 loop: CASSLDPQGAQGYTF. The CDR3 bases are TGTGCCAGCAGCCTAGATCCCCAGGGGGCGCAAGGCTACACCTTC.

This clonotype was recorded at least ten times. This chain uses TRBV30 with TRBJ2-7; D is possibly TRBD2 (5 bases). Per the germline V gene, CDR1 is GTSNPN and CDR2 is SVGIG (reference sequence). Trimming removed 5 bases from V and 2 bases from J, with 10 bases in between. CDR3 length: 12 residues. DNA of the CDR3: TGTGCCTGGGCGGGTCAGCCCTACGAGCAGTACTTC. Translated, it gives CAWAGQPYEQYF.

This clonotype was seen many times. The CDR3 is CASRLDRGGVAGELFF. DNA for the CDR3: TGTGCCAGCAGACTGGACAGGGGAGGCGTAGCCGGGGAGCTGTTTTTT. The rearrangement joins TRBV6-1 to TRBJ2-2; 9 bases line up with TRBD1. This CDR3 spans 16 amino acids. Germline CDR1 is MNHNS and CDR2 is SASEGT. The trim removed 6 bases at V and 6 bases at J, leaving 11 bases unmatched.

This clonotype was recorded at least ten times. The chain links TRBV28 to TRBJ1-2, with D possibly TRBD1 on 5 matching bases. The V gene lost 6 bases and the J gene lost 8 bases, with 22 bases spanning the gap. From germline, CDR1 is MDHEN and CDR2 SYDVKM. The CDR3 covers 15 residues. The CDR3 sequence is CASSSQGALVGGYTF. CDR3 sequence (DNA): TGTGCCAGCAGCTCCCAAGGGGCCCTAGTGGGGGGCTACACCTTC.

At least ten counts were recorded for this clonotype. V usage is TRBV28 and J usage is TRBJ2-1; D is ambiguous. The CDR3 is made up of 16 amino acids. V lost 5 bases and J 0 bases, leaving 14 bases between the germline ends. Germline V gene data show CDR1 as MDHEN and CDR2 as SYDVKM. The CDR3 protein is CASSPFGLSSYNEQFF. The CDR3 DNA is TGTGCCAGCAGTCCGTTTGGCTTGAGCTCCTACAATGAGCAGTTCTTC.

The chain couples TRBV4-1 to TRBJ2-1, with D tentatively TRBD1 (5 bases). V was cut by 2 bases and J by 0 bases, with 14 bases left in between. The CDR3 is 17 residues long. Germline CDR1 MGHRA, CDR2 YSYEKL. The CDR3 is CASSQPQDSSSYNEQFF. Here the CDR3 DNA reads TGCGCCAGCAGCCAACCTCAAGACAGTTCCTCCTACAATGAGCAGTTCTTC.